The rows below give T cell receptor beta chains drawn from one sample of a study of T cells in localized non-small cell lung cancer. Sequencing was performed with immunoSEQ multiplex PCR; in TCRdb, only in-frame clones are kept and a portion is missing. The repertoire holds around 79,000 clones, with roughly 80% as singletons. Sequencing was performed on PBMCs, taken before any cancer treatment. These receptors were obtained from a man aged 35 to 70 with stage II squamous cell lung carcinoma. Both conserved end residues are part of each CDR3. The order of the fields is clone size, D gene, J gene, V gene, CDR3 DNA, CDR3 protein. D genes are given only for firm matches. Expanded clones get a size class; other rows say once, few or many, or leave the size out.

size: once
D: -
J: TRBJ2-3
V: TRBV6-1
DNA: TGTGCCAGCAGTGAAGGACAATCTTACTACACAGATACGCAGTATTTT
CDR3: CASSEGQSYYTDTQYF

size: large
D: -
J: TRBJ1-5
V: TRBV7-9
DNA: TGTGCCAGCAGCTTAACGGGACAGCCCCAGCATTTT
CDR3: CASSLTGQPQHF

size: -
D: -
J: TRBJ1-1
V: TRBV4-3
DNA: TGCGCCAGCAGCCAAGATGAGGTGTTCGGTGAAGCTTTCTTT
CDR3: CASSQDEVFGEAFF

size: -
D: TRBD1
J: TRBJ2-7
V: TRBV19
DNA: TGTGCCAGTAGTATCGGGACAGGTAATCAGGACGAGCAGTACTTC
CDR3: CASSIGTGNQDEQYF

size: -
D: TRBD1
J: TRBJ1-4
V: TRBV6-1
DNA: TGTGCCAGCAACCGGGACAGGGGGCAGGAAAAACTGTTTTTT
CDR3: CASNRDRGQEKLFF

size: -
D: -
J: TRBJ2-1
V: TRBV5-1
DNA: TGCGCCAGCAGCCTGGACGGGAGCTCCTACAATGAGCAGTTCTTC
CDR3: CASSLDGSSYNEQFF

size: -
D: TRBD1
J: TRBJ1-5
V: TRBV4-1
DNA: TGCGCCAGCAGCCAAGATAGTGTCAGGGGGCTTAATCAGCCCCAGCATTTT
CDR3: CASSQDSVRGLNQPQHF

size: few
D: -
J: TRBJ1-5
V: TRBV2
DNA: TGTGCCAGCAGAGAGGGAGCAGTTAGCAATCAGCCCCAGCATTTT
CDR3: CASREGAVSNQPQHF

size: -
D: TRBD2
J: TRBJ2-1
V: TRBV7-2
DNA: TGTGCCAGCAGCTTAGCGGCTAGCGGGAGGTGGAATGAGCAGTTCTTC
CDR3: CASSLAASGRWNEQFF

size: once
D: -
J: TRBJ1-1
V: TRBV5-1
DNA: TGCGCCAGCAGCTTGCTGGGGAACACTGAAGCTTTCTTT
CDR3: CASSLLGNTEAFF

size: -
D: -
J: TRBJ1-2
V: TRBV18
DNA: TGTGCCAGCTCACTGAGCAGGGGAGAGGGCTACACCTTC
CDR3: CASSLSRGEGYTF

size: -
D: -
J: TRBJ1-2
V: TRBV5-4
DNA: TGTGCCAGCAGCTTGGTTAGGACCGGGCCCACCTCCGGCTACACCTTC
CDR3: CASSLVRTGPTSGYTF

size: -
D: TRBD2
J: TRBJ2-1
V: TRBV4-1
DNA: TGCGCCAGCAGCCTCGTAGCGGGAGGGCCCAAGAATGAGCAGTTCTTC
CDR3: CASSLVAGGPKNEQFF

size: few
D: -
J: TRBJ1-3
V: TRBV7-6
DNA: TGTGCCAGCAGCTTAGCCACGGCAGGGGCTGGAAACACCATATATTTT
CDR3: CASSLATAGAGNTIYF

size: once
D: -
J: TRBJ1-3
V: TRBV5-1
DNA: TGCGCCAGCAGCTTGGAGGGGACTGGAAACACCATATATTTT
CDR3: CASSLEGTGNTIYF

size: once
D: -
J: TRBJ2-5
V: TRBV7-9
DNA: TGTGCCAGCAGCTTAGTTCTGGGTCCCAGGGTTGGGGAGACCCAGTACTTC
CDR3: CASSLVLGPRVGETQYF

size: -
D: -
J: TRBJ2-1
V: TRBV28
DNA: TGTGCCAGCAGTTTGGGGGGGCGTTACAATGAGCAGTTCTTC
CDR3: CASSLGGRYNEQFF

size: -
D: -
J: TRBJ1-3
V: TRBV6-5
DNA: TGTGCCAGCAGTTACTCGCATCGGGGGGGAAACACCATATATTTT
CDR3: CASSYSHRGGNTIYF

size: few
D: -
J: TRBJ2-3
V: TRBV27
DNA: TGTGCCAGCAGTTTATTGGGAGATACGCAGTATTTT
CDR3: CASSLLGDTQYF

size: -
D: TRBD2
J: TRBJ2-3
V: TRBV5-6
DNA: TGTGCCAGCAGCTTGGTACGATTAGCGGGAGTTTCCACAGATACGCAGTATTTT
CDR3: CASSLVRLAGVSTDTQYF

size: -
D: -
J: TRBJ1-2
V: TRBV4-3
DNA: TGCGCCAGCAGCCAAGATCTTTCCGGGGGCGGTGGTGGCTACACCTTC
CDR3: CASSQDLSGGGGGYTF

size: few
D: TRBD2
J: TRBJ2-1
V: TRBV7-3
DNA: TGTGCCAGCAGCCCGAACCAACAGACTAGCGGGAGGGACTACAATGAGCAGTTCTTC
CDR3: CASSPNQQTSGRDYNEQFF